This paragraph covers one T cell receptor gamma chain sequence. The sample comes from a study of gamma-delta T cells after stem cell transplantation. Per the germline V gene, CDR1 is EGSNGY and CDR2 is YDSYNSKV. The trim removed 1 base at V and 8 bases at J, leaving 2 bases unmatched. The CDR3 covers 11 residues. TCRdb redid clone calling on the RT-PCR reads using CATT. The sample lists over 250 gamma-chain clones, around 66% seen once, with around 50% in the top ten. The origin of this receptor is a human donor. It is not recorded whose cells these are; they may come from a transplant donor. Sequencing used gamma-delta T cells. The V call is TRGV2, the J call TRGJ1 or TRGJ2. Assignment of the J gene here rests on matching the DNA to germline, because TCRdb gives none. The CDR3: CATWDGNKKLF. For the CDR3, the DNA is TGTGCCACCTGGGACGGAAATAAGAAACTCTTT.